The following is a TCR beta chain sequence with its context. Mismatch with germline at one junction end may stem from a read error. The record originates from a study of blood T cell repertoires in COVID-19. Profiled with immunoSEQ multiplex PCR; TCRdb holds only in-frame clones, not every one. The table shows under 250,000 clones, with about 85% occurring only once. The CDR3 is 16 residues long. Germline V gene sequence: CDR1 SGDLS, CDR2 YYNGEE. This clonotype originated in a woman aged 60 to 75 who had recovered from COVID-19. The chain employs TRBV9 and TRBJ2-2; 7 positions agree with TRBD1. The sequencing sample was made of peripheral blood. As DNA, the CDR3 is TGTGCCAGCAGCGCCAGTGGGACAGCGAACGCCGGGGAGCTGTTTTTT. This encodes CASSASGTANAGELFF.